What follows is one TCR beta chain and its context. How the authors handled the data: Reference gene primers were amplified, and this amplification served to estimate nucleated cell counts. Some clones are missing from TCRdb's copy, which holds only in-frame ones; the method was immunoSEQ multiplex PCR. From that table come the V and J calls and clone size; the DNA was used to work out D and trimming. The sample holds 40,000 to 65,000 clones, around 80% seen once. The record originates from a study of blood T cell repertoires in COVID-19. Overall study: Italy, Spain and the United States were the sources of the convalescent and acute COVID-19 samples. T cells, B-cell-depleted T cells, or PBMCs provided the cDNA or gDNA that served as material.

CDR1 and CDR2 from the germline V gene are SGDLS and YYNGEE. Trimming took 4 bases from V and 3 from J; bases not matched to a gene: 13. This CDR3 has 18 amino acids. The clonotype was recovered from a human donor in a cohort sampled during active COVID-19. Sequenced sample: peripheral blood. The chain has TRBV9 and TRBJ2-3; 11 bases align to TRBD1. CDR3 bases: TGTGCCAGCAGCACCGAATTCAGGACAGGGGGCTGGACAGATACGCAGTATTTT. This gives the protein CASSTEFRTGGWTDTQYF.